The present T cell receptor (beta chain) was sequenced within a study of cytomegalovirus exposure and HLA in healthy donors. 13 Jbeta primers and 60 Vbeta primers were used for the PCR. Using immunoSEQ multiplex PCR, the repertoire was profiled, and TCRdb retains in-frame clones only, with some absent. The sample consists of 130,000 or so clones, 70% to 85% of them appearing once. The CDR3 extends over 15 amino acids. In germline, CDR1 is GTSNPN, CDR2 SVGIG (reference sequence). With V trimmed by 4 bases and J by 2 bases, 8 bases remained unmatched. The chain employs TRBV30 and TRBJ2-7, with 10 bases matching TRBD1. Sequenced material: PBMCs. This receptor was identified in a male donor in good health and CMV-seropositive. The CDR3 loop is CAWTLGGTGAYEQYF. The DNA for the CDR3 is TGTGCCTGGACCCTGGGGGGGACAGGGGCCTACGAGCAGTACTTC.